These 30 T cell receptor beta chains were all obtained from the same sample, sequenced in a study of blood T cell repertoires in COVID-19. This table comes from immunoSEQ multiplex PCR, and its TCRdb copy is limited to in-frame clones, with some not included. Found here are about 320,000 clones, approximately 89% of them singletons; the top ten hold 1.5% to 2%. The material sequenced was peripheral blood. The receptors come from a woman aged 25 to 39 with COVID-19, enrolled during active disease.

As regards this clone: This sample also contains other DNA sequences that code for the same CDR3. The chain has TRBV19 and TRBJ1-1; D gene ambiguous. This CDR3 spans 13 amino acids. The V and J ends lost 2 bases and 1 base respectively, with 5 bases between them. Germline CDR1 reads LNHDA; CDR2 reads SQIVND (reference sequence). As DNA, the CDR3 is TGTGCCAGTAGTATACGGGGGAACACTGAAGCTTTCTTT. This gives the protein CASSIRGNTEAFF.

The chain carries TRBV5-4 and TRBJ1-6, with 7 positions matching TRBD1. After removal of 4 bases from V and 9 bases from J, the junction contained 4 bases not matched to a gene. The CDR3 consists of 13 residues. Germline CDR1 is SGHNT and CDR2 is YYREEE (reference sequence). The CDR3 here is CASSPDRVSPLHF. In nucleotides, the CDR3 is TGTGCCAGCAGCCCCGACAGGGTTTCACCCCTCCACTTT. The full variable domain, with the rest looked up from reference TRBV5-4 and TRBJ1-6, is ETGVTQSPTHLIKTRGQQVTLRCSSQSGHNTVSWYQQALGQGPQFIFQYYREEENGRGNFPPRFSGLQFPNYSSELNVNALELDDSALYLCASSPDRVSPLHFGNGTRLTVT.

The chain links TRBV19 to TRBJ1-2, with D uncertain. With 6 bases removed from V and 4 bases from J, the gap between germline ends came to 21 bases. CDR1 and CDR2 from the germline V gene are LNHDA and SQIVND (reference sequence). This CDR3 contains 16 residues. The CDR3 sequence is CASRMARGIRAYGYTF. The CDR3 DNA reads as TGTGCCAGTAGGATGGCTCGCGGGATAAGGGCCTATGGCTACACCTTC.

The rearrangement joins TRBV11-2 to TRBJ1-2, with 8 bases aligning to TRBD1. This CDR3 has 14 amino acids. Trimming cost V 5 bases and J 4 bases; bases outside gene matches: 6. CDR1 SGHAT and CDR2 FQNNGV come from the germline V gene. The CDR3 nucleotides read TGTGCCAGCAGCCCCGTGCAGGGGGCCTATGGCTACACCTTC. Its translation is CASSPVQGAYGYTF.

J is TRBJ1-2 and V is TRBV7-8, with 8 bases identical to TRBD1. This CDR3 is built from 15 residues. Germline lookup yields CDR1 SGHVS and CDR2 FQNEAQ. The V and J ends lost 6 bases and 6 bases, in that order; junction bases with no gene match: 12. This CDR3 reads CASRPRETGANGYTF. The CDR3 DNA reads as TGTGCCAGCAGACCGCGGGAGACAGGGGCAAATGGCTACACCTTC.

V gene TRBV28 combines with J gene TRBJ1-2; D is unresolved. CDR1 and CDR2 from the germline V gene are MDHEN and SYDVKM. Trimming removed 4 bases from V and 2 bases from J, with 11 bases in between. This CDR3 spans 14 amino acids. CDR3 DNA: TGTGCCAGCAGTTCTGATAGCCCCAACTATGGCTACACCTTC. Translation: CASSSDSPNYGYTF.

The rearrangement joins TRBV27 to TRBJ1-1; possibly TRBD1 for D (6 bases). Germline assignment: CDR1 MNHEY and CDR2 SMNVEV (reference sequence). The V gene lost 8 bases and the J gene lost 1 base, with 8 bases spanning the gap. The CDR3 extends over 12 amino acids. CDR3: CASATGNTEAFF. CDR3 sequence (DNA): TGTGCCAGCGCGACAGGGAACACTGAAGCTTTCTTT.

V gene TRBV2 combines with J gene TRBJ1-3; 12 bases align to TRBD1. Germline V gene sequence: CDR1 SNHLY, CDR2 FYNNEI. The ends lost 3 bases at V and 2 bases at J; junction bases unmatched: 11. This CDR3 has 19 residues. CDR3 bases: TGTGCCAGCAGTGAGCGGGACAGGGGGCTCTATGGAGCTGGAAACACCATATATTTT. This gives the protein CASSERDRGLYGAGNTIYF.

The rearrangement uses TRBV18 and TRBJ1-1; 7 bases map to TRBD1. Germline assignment: CDR1 KGHSH and CDR2 LQKENI. The V segment lost 3 bases and the J segment 4 bases; nucleotides outside the gene matches: 5. The CDR3 sequence is 14 residues long. CDR3 nucleotides: TGTGCCAGCTCACCCCCCGACAGGGTCACTGAAGCTTTCTTT. This gives the protein CASSPPDRVTEAFF. Full variable domain (remainder filled in from reference TRBV18 and TRBJ1-1): NAGVMQNPRHLVRRRGQEARLRCSPMKGHSHVYWYRQLPEEGLKFMVYLQKENIIDESGMPKERFSAEFPKEGPSILRIQQVVRGDSAAYFCASSPPDRVTEAFFGQGTRLTVV.

The J gene is TRBJ2-1, the V gene TRBV5-4, with D perhaps TRBD2 (6 bases). The CDR3 sequence is 15 residues long. V lost 3 bases to trimming and J lost 3 bases, with 13 bases between them. Germline V gene lookup returns CDR1 SGHNT and CDR2 YYREEE (reference sequence). CDR3 region: CASSSDSGRYNEQFF. CDR3 sequence (DNA): TGTGCCAGCAGCTCCGACAGCGGGCGCTACAATGAGCAGTTCTTC.

The rearrangement uses TRBV5-1 and TRBJ1-1; D unresolved. There are 15 residues in the CDR3. V was clipped by 0 bases and J by 4 bases, with 13 bases between them. Germline V lookup: CDR1 SGHRS, CDR2 YFSETQ. The CDR3 sequence is CASSLDSRMATEAFF. For the CDR3, the DNA is TGCGCCAGCAGCTTGGATTCCAGGATGGCCACTGAAGCTTTCTTT.

The rearrangement links TRBV2 to TRBJ1-5; 10 positions match TRBD1. Germline V CDR1 and CDR2: SNHLY, FYNNEI. The CDR3 runs 14 residues. Trimming removed 4 bases from V and 6 bases from J; junction bases left unmatched: 3. The CDR3 region has the DNA TGTGCCAGCAGTGTTGGGACAGGGGTTCAGCCCCAGCATTTT. Protein product: CASSVGTGVQPQHF.

This clone was picked up one time. This sequence joins TRBV9 and TRBJ1-2; perhaps TRBD1 as D (5 bases). Germline loops: CDR1 SGDLS, CDR2 YYNGEE. CDR3 length: 12 amino acids. Trimming left V 3 bases short and J 8 bases short, with 11 bases between. The CDR3 spells CASSDNGGGYTF. The CDR3 DNA reads TGTGCCAGCAGCGATAACGGGGGAGGCTACACCTTC. Full variable domain (remainder filled in from reference TRBV9 and TRBJ1-2): DSGVTQTPKHLITATGQRVTLRCSPRSGDLSVYWYQQSLDQGLQFLIQYYNGEERAKGNILERFSAQQFPDLHSELNLSSLELGDSALYFCASSDNGGGYTFGSGTRLTVV.

This chain links TRBV12-5 with TRBJ1-6; perhaps TRBD1 as D (6 bases). Deletions cut 6 bases from V and 0 bases from J, with 12 bases between. The length of the CDR3 is 16 residues. Germline V gene sequence: CDR1 LGHNT, CDR2 FRNRAP. Here the CDR3 reads CASGSTGSSYNSPLHF. CDR3 nucleotides: TGTGCTAGTGGATCCACAGGGAGCTCCTATAATTCACCCCTCCACTTT. The whole variable domain, remainder taken from reference TRBV12-5 and TRBJ1-6, is DARVTQTPRHKVTEMGQEVTMRCQPILGHNTVFWYRQTMMQGLELLAYFRNRAPLDDSGMPKDRFSAEMPDATLATLKIQPSEPRDSAVYFCASGSTGSSYNSPLHFGNGTRLTVT.

The chain links TRBV19 to TRBJ2-4, with 8 bases aligning to TRBD2. Per the germline V gene, CDR1 is LNHDA and CDR2 is SQIVND (reference sequence). CDR3 length equals 14 residues. Trimming took 7 bases from V and 0 from J; bases not matched to a gene: 2. CDR3 sequence (DNA): TGTGCCAGTACCGCGGGAGGAGCCAAAAACATTCAGTACTTC. Translated, it gives CASTAGGAKNIQYF.

This chain connects TRBV14 to TRBJ2-2, with D possibly being TRBD2 (5 bases). V was cut by 3 bases and J by 8 bases, with 19 bases left in between. Per germline, CDR1 SGHDN and CDR2 FVKESK. This CDR3 comprises 16 residues. The CDR3, as DNA: TGTGCCAGCAGCCAGGTCCAAGGACTCCCGAGGGGGGAGCTGTTTTTT. Translated, it gives CASSQVQGLPRGELFF.

CDR3 nucleotide sequence: TGTGCCAGCAGGTCAGTTAGCAATCAGCCCCAGCATTTT. Translating gives CASRSVSNQPQHF. This chain connects TRBV6-5 to TRBJ1-5; D remains unclear. CDR1 and CDR2 from the germline V gene are MNHEY and SVGAGI. The CDR3 runs 13 residues. V shed 6 bases and J shed 0 bases, with 6 bases lying between them.

Here the CDR3 reads CASSLGRTVQETQYF. CDR3 in DNA: TGTGCCAGCAGCTTAGGGCGGACAGTCCAAGAGACCCAGTACTTC. J is TRBJ2-5 and V is TRBV7-9; a weak D match, TRBD1 (6 bases). CDR1 and CDR2 (germline): SEHNR, FQNEAQ (reference sequence). CDR3 length: 15 amino acids. V was shortened by 1 base and J by 1 base, with 10 bases between the two germline ends. The variable domain in full, completed from reference TRBV7-9 and TRBJ2-5, reads DTGVSQNPRHKITKRGQNVTFRCDPISEHNRLYWYRQTLGQGPEFLTYFQNEAQLEKSRLLSDRFSAERPKGSFSTLEIQRTEQGDSAMYLCASSLGRTVQETQYFGPGTRLLVL.

The chain is built from TRBV6-2 or TRBV6-3 and TRBJ2-7, with D perhaps matching TRBD2 (5 bases). This CDR3 comprises 13 residues. Germline V gives CDR1 MNHEY, CDR2 SVGEGT. Deletions cut 6 bases from V and 0 bases from J, with 9 bases between. The CDR3 DNA is TGTGCCAGCAGCCGTGGGAGCTCCTACGAGCAGTACGTC. Protein sequence: CASSRGSSYEQYV.

The chain has TRBV6-2 or TRBV6-3 and TRBJ1-5; D is uncertain. The CDR3 runs 17 residues. Trimming left V 0 bases short and J 3 bases short, with 15 bases between. Per the germline V gene, CDR1 is MNHEY and CDR2 is SVGEGT. CDR3 in DNA: TGTGCCAGCAGTTACTCGAAAGGGCGGGCAGTCAATCAGCCCCAGCATTTT. It is translated as CASSYSKGRAVNQPQHF.

The genes are TRBV2 and TRBJ1-2; D not resolved. The CDR3 extends over 16 amino acids. Trimming took 1 base from V and 7 from J, leaving 19 bases between them. Germline CDR1 SNHLY, CDR2 FYNNEI. As DNA, the CDR3 is TGTGCCAGCAGTGAAGGTCTGGGCGCCTACCAAGTTGGCTACACCTTC. It yields the protein CASSEGLGAYQVGYTF.

This clone was recorded once. The rearrangement links TRBV9 to TRBJ2-1; 9 nucleotides match TRBD2. CDR1 and CDR2 from the germline V gene are SGDLS and YYNGEE. This CDR3 has 15 amino acids. V shed 0 bases, J shed 9 bases, and the junction held 7 bases outside the gene matches. The CDR3 loop is CASSVEGGGVGEQFF. CDR3 coding DNA: TGTGCCAGCAGCGTAGAGGGCGGGGGGGTCGGTGAGCAGTTCTTC.

This sequence joins TRBV7-2 and TRBJ2-5; D remains ambiguous. This CDR3 is built from 14 residues. Trimming took 4 bases from V and 5 from J, leaving 14 bases between them. CDR1 is SGHTA, CDR2 FQGNSA, per germline. The CDR3 coding sequence is TGTGCCAGCAGCTCGACTCTAACCGGGGAGACCCAGTACTTC. Its protein is CASSSTLTGETQYF. Looking up the rest from reference TRBV7-2 and TRBJ2-5 gives the full variable domain: GAGVSQSPSNKVTEKGKDVELRCDPISGHTALYWYRQSLGQGLEFLIYFQGNSAPDKSGLPSDRFSAERTGGSVSTLTIQRTQQEDSAVYLCASSSTLTGETQYFGPGTRLLVL.

This chain connects TRBV3-1 (or the pseudogene TRBV3-2) to TRBJ1-3, with no clear D. Between the trimmed V and J ends, which lost 4 bases and 4 bases, there was a span of 11 bases. Germline CDR1 reads LGHDT; CDR2 reads YNNKEL (reference sequence). The CDR3 extends over 14 amino acids. The CDR3 nucleotides read TGTGCCAGCAGCCCTTCGGTTTCCGGAAACACCATATATTTT. This sequence encodes CASSPSVSGNTIYF.

The CDR3 DNA reads as TGTGCCAGTAGTCGCGACAGGGGATTTGAAGCTTTCTTT. It translates to CASSRDRGFEAFF. The V call is TRBV19, the J call TRBJ1-1, with TRBD1 matching over 8 bases. The CDR3 is 13 amino acids. Germline CDR1 reads LNHDA; CDR2 reads SQIVND (reference sequence). Germline trimming cut 5 bases from V and 7 bases from J; bases unmatched to any gene: 6.

This chain links TRBV7-9 with TRBJ2-2, with TRBD1 as a possible D gene (5 bases). Trimming cost V 5 bases and J 3 bases, with 16 bases left between them. Per germline, CDR1 SEHNR and CDR2 FQNEAQ (reference sequence). The CDR3 totals 16 residues. The CDR3 DNA follows: TGTGCCAGCAGCCCAACAGAAACCAGGGACACCGGGGAGCTGTTTTTT. Translating gives CASSPTETRDTGELFF.

The V call is TRBV7-2, the J call TRBJ2-7; TRBD2 matches at 9 bases. There are 14 residues in the CDR3. Germline values: CDR1 SGHTA, CDR2 FQGNSA. V gave up 1 base and J gave up 7 bases; unmatched junction bases: 5. The CDR3 bases are TGTGCCAGCAGCTTAGTGGCGGGGGGGCAAGAGCAGTACTTC. Protein product: CASSLVAGGQEQYF.

DNA of the CDR3: TGTGCCAGCAGCTTATGGGACACAAGCCCCAATCAGCCCCAGCATTTT. Residues: CASSLWDTSPNQPQHF. The rearrangement links TRBV7-3 to TRBJ1-5, with D perhaps TRBD1 (6 bases). In germline, CDR1 is SGHTA, CDR2 FQGTGA. This CDR3 comprises 16 residues. Between the trimmed V and J ends, which lost 2 bases and 3 bases, there was a span of 14 bases.

This chain uses TRBV19 with TRBJ2-3; D call uncertain. Per the germline V gene, CDR1 is LNHDA and CDR2 is SQIVND (reference sequence). This CDR3 has 12 residues. The V end lost 5 bases, the J end lost 1 base, and 4 bases lay between the germline ends. The CDR3 region has the DNA TGTGCCAGTAGTTTCGGCACAGATACGCAGTATTTT. Protein sequence: CASSFGTDTQYF.

The chain uses TRBV30 and TRBJ1-1; D gene unclear. V was clipped by 4 bases and J by 0 bases, with 12 bases between them. The CDR3 loop spans 14 amino acids. CDR1 is GTSNPN and CDR2 is SVGIG in the germline V gene (reference sequence). The CDR3 DNA reads as TGTGCCTGGACAGGCCCCCTTTTGAACACTGAAGCTTTCTTT. Residues: CAWTGPLLNTEAFF. The full variable domain, with the rest looked up from reference TRBV30 and TRBJ1-1, is SQTIHQWPATLVQPVGSPLSLECTVEGTSNPNLYWYRQAAGRGLQLLFYSVGIGQISSEVPQNLSASRPQDRQFILSSKKLLLSDSGFYLCAWTGPLLNTEAFFGQGTRLTVV.